This is a list of T cell receptor beta chains from one sample in a study of blood T cell repertoires in COVID-19. Libraries were prepared by immunoSEQ multiplex PCR; TCRdb keeps only in-frame clonotypes and omits some of them. The data contain around 170,000 clones, approximately 84% of them seen just once; the ten biggest clones take up around 6.5%. Sequenced sample: PBMCs or T cells enriched from blood (not recorded which). These receptors all come from a woman between 45 and 60 years old who had recovered from COVID-19. Each CDR3 is given with its conserved first and last residue. The D gene is left open where the match is weak. Clone size is not always given. Where it is, it says once, few, many or a class for expanded clones.

d_gene: TRBD2; v_gene: TRBV9; abundance: .; j_gene: TRBJ2-1; CDR3aa: CASSAGTTSYNEQFF; CDR3nt: TGTGCCAGCAGCGCGGGGACTACCTCCTACAATGAGCAGTTCTTC
d_gene: TRBD2; v_gene: TRBV14; abundance: .; j_gene: TRBJ2-7; CDR3aa: CASSQFRAVKAGVREQYF; CDR3nt: TGTGCCAGCAGCCAATTTAGGGCCGTGAAAGCGGGAGTTCGGGAGCAGTACTTC
d_gene: TRBD2; v_gene: TRBV5-4; abundance: .; j_gene: TRBJ2-5; CDR3aa: CASSSRGVDQETQYF; CDR3nt: TGTGCCAGCAGCTCCCGGGGGGTAGATCAAGAGACCCAGTACTTC
d_gene: .; v_gene: TRBV11-2; abundance: once; j_gene: TRBJ1-1; CDR3aa: CASSFFGSVGAEAFF; CDR3nt: TGTGCCAGCAGCTTTTTTGGGTCAGTAGGGGCTGAAGCTTTCTTT
d_gene: .; v_gene: TRBV12-3/TRBV12-4; abundance: .; j_gene: TRBJ2-3; CDR3aa: CASRRGSTDTQYF; CDR3nt: TGTGCCAGCAGACGGGGGTCCACAGATACGCAGTATTTT
d_gene: .; v_gene: TRBV30; abundance: once; j_gene: TRBJ1-1; CDR3aa: CAWSTGGNTEAFF; CDR3nt: TGTGCCTGGAGCACGGGGGGTAACACTGAAGCTTTCTTT
d_gene: .; v_gene: TRBV14; abundance: .; j_gene: TRBJ2-7; CDR3aa: CASSQSRVEQYF; CDR3nt: TGTGCCAGCAGCCAATCGCGAGTCGAGCAGTACTTC
d_gene: .; v_gene: TRBV7-9; abundance: once; j_gene: TRBJ1-1; CDR3aa: CASSLESEKNTEAFF; CDR3nt: TGTGCCAGCAGCTTAGAGTCAGAAAAAAACACTGAAGCTTTCTTT
d_gene: TRBD2; v_gene: TRBV7-2; abundance: .; j_gene: TRBJ2-1; CDR3aa: CASSVSGSWNNEQFF; CDR3nt: TGTGCCAGCAGCGTTAGCGGGAGCTGGAACAATGAGCAGTTCTTC
d_gene: .; v_gene: TRBV5-1; abundance: .; j_gene: TRBJ2-7; CDR3aa: CASSLAIGVSYEQYF; CDR3nt: TGCGCCAGCAGCTTGGCCATCGGGGTTAGCTACGAGCAGTACTTC
d_gene: .; v_gene: TRBV18; abundance: .; j_gene: TRBJ2-7; CDR3aa: CASSPSNQQGYEQYF; CDR3nt: TGTGCCAGCTCACCTTCTAACCAACAGGGCTACGAGCAGTACTTC
d_gene: .; v_gene: TRBV25-1; abundance: .; j_gene: TRBJ1-4; CDR3aa: CASSESPGGDLEKLFF; CDR3nt: TGTGCCAGCAGTGAATCCCCCGGCGGGGACCTGGAAAAACTGTTTTTT
d_gene: .; v_gene: TRBV27; abundance: .; j_gene: TRBJ1-4; CDR3aa: CASRPGYLNEKLFF; CDR3nt: TGTGCCAGCAGGCCAGGGTACCTTAATGAAAAACTGTTTTTT
d_gene: .; v_gene: TRBV7-8; abundance: .; j_gene: TRBJ2-1; CDR3aa: CASSPLEGLGREFF; CDR3nt: TGTGCCAGCAGCCCCTTGGAGGGGTTGGGAAGGGAGTTCTTC
d_gene: TRBD2; v_gene: TRBV3-1/TRBV3-2; abundance: .; j_gene: TRBJ2-7; CDR3aa: CASSQVGLAAEQYF; CDR3nt: TGTGCCAGCAGCCAAGTGGGACTAGCCGCCGAGCAGTACTTC
d_gene: TRBD2; v_gene: TRBV3-1/TRBV3-2; abundance: .; j_gene: TRBJ2-3; CDR3aa: CASSQDFGLGGTDTQYF; CDR3nt: TGTGCCAGCAGCCAAGACTTTGGACTAGGTGGCACAGATACGCAGTATTTT
d_gene: TRBD2; v_gene: TRBV9; abundance: .; j_gene: TRBJ2-1; CDR3aa: CASSVRGPVAGGSVSSYNEQFF; CDR3nt: TGTGCCAGCAGCGTAAGGGGCCCGGTAGCGGGAGGGTCGGTGAGCTCCTACAATGAGCAGTTCTTC
d_gene: TRBD2; v_gene: TRBV11-2; abundance: .; j_gene: TRBJ2-1; CDR3aa: CASSLGERGGNEQFF; CDR3nt: TGTGCCAGCAGCTTAGGGGAGCGGGGAGGCAATGAGCAGTTCTTC
d_gene: .; v_gene: TRBV18; abundance: .; j_gene: TRBJ1-3; CDR3aa: CASSPDRSGNTIYF; CDR3nt: TGTGCCAGCTCCCCAGACAGGTCTGGAAACACCATATATTTT
d_gene: TRBD1; v_gene: TRBV18; abundance: .; j_gene: TRBJ2-5; CDR3aa: CASSPATGEQTQYF; CDR3nt: TGTGCCAGCTCACCAGCGACAGGGGAGCAAACCCAGTACTTC
d_gene: .; v_gene: TRBV15; abundance: .; j_gene: TRBJ2-7; CDR3aa: CATSSVRGAQQYF; CDR3nt: TGTGCCACCAGCAGCGTACGGGGAGCCCAGCAGTACTTC
d_gene: .; v_gene: TRBV6-5; abundance: once; j_gene: TRBJ2-7; CDR3aa: CASSRVAGFYEQYF; CDR3nt: TGTGCCAGCAGCCGGGTGGCGGGATTCTACGAGCAGTACTTC
d_gene: .; v_gene: TRBV28; abundance: .; j_gene: TRBJ2-7; CDR3aa: CASSLYAESSYEQYF; CDR3nt: TGTGCCAGCAGTTTATATGCCGAGAGCTCCTACGAGCAGTACTTC
d_gene: TRBD2; v_gene: TRBV7-2; abundance: once; j_gene: TRBJ2-7; CDR3aa: CASSELAGGYEQYF; CDR3nt: TGTGCCAGCAGCGAACTAGCGGGAGGTTACGAGCAGTACTTC
d_gene: TRBD2; v_gene: TRBV3-1/TRBV3-2; abundance: .; j_gene: TRBJ2-3; CDR3aa: CASSLIAGEGDTQYF; CDR3nt: TGTGCCAGCAGCCTCATAGCGGGAGAGGGAGATACGCAGTATTTT
d_gene: .; v_gene: TRBV6-5; abundance: .; j_gene: TRBJ1-1; CDR3aa: CASSGGRNTEAFF; CDR3nt: TGTGCCAGCAGCGGAGGGCGGAACACTGAAGCTTTCTTT
d_gene: .; v_gene: TRBV6-5; abundance: .; j_gene: TRBJ1-5; CDR3aa: CASSLNSNQPQHF; CDR3nt: TGTGCCAGCAGCCTTAATAGCAATCAGCCCCAGCATTTT
d_gene: TRBD1; v_gene: TRBV7-9; abundance: .; j_gene: TRBJ1-6; CDR3aa: CASSQGQGNSPLHF; CDR3nt: TGTGCCAGCAGCCAAGGACAGGGGAATTCACCCCTCCACTTT
d_gene: TRBD2; v_gene: TRBV7-2; abundance: once; j_gene: TRBJ2-7; CDR3aa: CASSRGLAYEQYF; CDR3nt: TGTGCCAGCAGCCGGGGACTAGCCTACGAGCAGTACTTC
d_gene: .; v_gene: TRBV6-4; abundance: .; j_gene: TRBJ2-6; CDR3aa: CASSPDSGANVLTF; CDR3nt: TGTGCCAGCAGTCCAGACTCTGGGGCCAACGTCCTGACTTTC
d_gene: .; v_gene: TRBV2; abundance: .; j_gene: TRBJ2-2; CDR3aa: CASSGRIGTGELFF; CDR3nt: TGTGCCAGCAGTGGGCGGATTGGGACCGGGGAGCTGTTTTTT
d_gene: .; v_gene: TRBV27; abundance: .; j_gene: TRBJ1-4; CDR3aa: CASRSGEYEKLFF; CDR3nt: TGTGCCAGCAGGTCGGGGGAATATGAAAAACTGTTTTTT
d_gene: TRBD2; v_gene: TRBV3-1/TRBV3-2; abundance: .; j_gene: TRBJ2-7; CDR3aa: CASSHLAGAREQYF; CDR3nt: TGTGCCAGCAGCCATTTAGCGGGAGCGCGCGAGCAGTACTTC
d_gene: TRBD1; v_gene: TRBV28; abundance: .; j_gene: TRBJ1-1; CDR3aa: CASSTQQGAGTEAFF; CDR3nt: TGTGCCAGCAGTACCCAACAGGGGGCGGGCACTGAAGCTTTCTTT
d_gene: .; v_gene: TRBV2; abundance: .; j_gene: TRBJ2-1; CDR3aa: CASRSAGPRDEQFF; CDR3nt: TGTGCCAGCAGGTCGGCAGGCCCGAGGGATGAGCAGTTCTTC
d_gene: TRBD1; v_gene: TRBV11-1; abundance: .; j_gene: TRBJ2-7; CDR3aa: CASSRSGQYEQYF; CDR3nt: TGTGCCAGCAGCCGCTCGGGACAGTACGAGCAGTACTTC
d_gene: TRBD2; v_gene: TRBV7-7; abundance: .; j_gene: TRBJ2-1; CDR3aa: CASSLGGTTGEQFF; CDR3nt: TGTGCTAGCAGCTTAGGCGGGACTACCGGTGAGCAGTTCTTC